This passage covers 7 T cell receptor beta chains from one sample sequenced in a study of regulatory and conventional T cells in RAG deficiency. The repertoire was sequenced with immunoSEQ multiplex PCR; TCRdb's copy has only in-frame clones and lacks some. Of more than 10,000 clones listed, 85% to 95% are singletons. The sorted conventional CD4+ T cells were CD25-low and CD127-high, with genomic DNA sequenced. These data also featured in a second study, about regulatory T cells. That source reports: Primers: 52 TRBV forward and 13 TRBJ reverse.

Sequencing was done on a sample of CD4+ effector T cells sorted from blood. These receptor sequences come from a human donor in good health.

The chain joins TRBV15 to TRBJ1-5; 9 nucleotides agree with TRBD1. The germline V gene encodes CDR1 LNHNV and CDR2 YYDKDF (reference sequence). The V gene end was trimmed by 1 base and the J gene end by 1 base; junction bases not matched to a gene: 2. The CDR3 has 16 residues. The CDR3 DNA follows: TGTGCCACCAGCAGAGGGGACAGGGCAAGCAATCAGCCCCAGCATTTT. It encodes CATSRGDRASNQPQHF.

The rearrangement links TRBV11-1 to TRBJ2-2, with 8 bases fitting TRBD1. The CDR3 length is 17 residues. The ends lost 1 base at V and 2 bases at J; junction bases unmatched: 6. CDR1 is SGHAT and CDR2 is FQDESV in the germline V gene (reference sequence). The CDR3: CASSLVGGQGNTGELFF. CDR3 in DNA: TGTGCCAGCAGCTTAGTTGGTGGACAGGGAAACACCGGGGAGCTGTTTTTT.

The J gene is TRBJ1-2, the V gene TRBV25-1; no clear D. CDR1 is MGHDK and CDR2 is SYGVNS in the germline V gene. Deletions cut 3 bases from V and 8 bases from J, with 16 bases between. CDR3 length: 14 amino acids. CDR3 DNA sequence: TGTGCCAGCAGTGAGCCAGGAACCGCGGGGGGCTACACCTTC. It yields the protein CASSEPGTAGGYTF.

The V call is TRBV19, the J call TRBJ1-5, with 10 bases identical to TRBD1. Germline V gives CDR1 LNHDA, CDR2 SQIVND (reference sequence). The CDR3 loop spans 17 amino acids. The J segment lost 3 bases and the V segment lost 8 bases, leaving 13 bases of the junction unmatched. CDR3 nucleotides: TGTGCCAGTTGTTCCGGGACAGGGGCCGCCGTCAATCAGCCCCAGCATTTT. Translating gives CASCSGTGAAVNQPQHF.

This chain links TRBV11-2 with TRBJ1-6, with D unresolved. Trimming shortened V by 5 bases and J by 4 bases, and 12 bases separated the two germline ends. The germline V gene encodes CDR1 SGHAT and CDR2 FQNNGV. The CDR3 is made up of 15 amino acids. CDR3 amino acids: CASSPSLSYNSPLHF. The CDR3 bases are TGTGCCAGCAGCCCCAGCCTCTCTTATAATTCACCCCTCCACTTT.

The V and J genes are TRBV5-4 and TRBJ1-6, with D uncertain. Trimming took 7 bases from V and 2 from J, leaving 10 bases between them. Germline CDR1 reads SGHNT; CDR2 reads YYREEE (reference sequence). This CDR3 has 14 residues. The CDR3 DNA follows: TGTGCCAGCGGTAGAGGACCCTATAATTCACCCCTCCACTTT. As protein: CASGRGPYNSPLHF.

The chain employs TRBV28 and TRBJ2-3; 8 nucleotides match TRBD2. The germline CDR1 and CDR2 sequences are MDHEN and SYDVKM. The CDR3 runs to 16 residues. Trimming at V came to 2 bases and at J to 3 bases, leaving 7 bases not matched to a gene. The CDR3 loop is CASSLLGRVVTDTQYF. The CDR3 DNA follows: TGTGCCAGCAGTTTACTCGGGAGGGTGGTGACAGATACGCAGTATTTT. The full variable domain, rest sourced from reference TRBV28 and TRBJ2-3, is DVKVTQSSRYLVKRTGEKVFLECVQDMDHENMFWYRQDPGLGLRLIYFSYDVKMKEKGDIPEGYSVSREKKERFSLILESASTNQTSMYLCASSLLGRVVTDTQYFGPGTRLTVL.